This TCR beta chain was sequenced during a study of shared clonotypes between healthy human individuals. This clone appeared once. The protocol was immunoSEQ multiplex PCR, while the TCRdb copy is restricted to in-frame clones and leaves out a portion. The sample holds around 600,000 clones; roughly 98% are singletons and the top ten take approximately 0.33%. Terminally differentiated effector memory CD45RA+ cells were excluded from the naive CD8 cells, which were CD45RO-negative and positively selected for CCR7. V lost 8 bases to trimming and J lost 5 bases; unmatched junction nucleotides: 3. Germline loops: CDR1 ENHRY, CDR2 SYGVKD. The CDR3 loop spans 14 amino acids.

This receptor was obtained from a man aged 25 to 40 in good health. The rearrangement uses TRBV10-3 and TRBJ2-2, with 12 bases that match TRBD1. The sequenced material came from naive CD8+ T cells sorted from blood. The CDR3 loop reads CAISGQGATGELFF. The DNA of the CDR3 is TGTGCCATCTCGGGACAGGGGGCAACCGGGGAGCTGTTTTTT.